This TCR beta chain is from a study of T cells in Graves' hyperthyroidism and ophthalmopathy. Amplification of TCR beta CDR3 regions was performed using RNA transcripts as template. In the first-round RT-PCR of the TCR CDR3, the HTBI primer set was used. TCRdb analysed the multiplex PCR reads with MiXCR anew, one entry per CDR3 protein. This sample has some 400,000 distinct CDR3 sequences, with less than 15% found just once. Germline CDR1 reads MNHNS; CDR2 reads SASEGT. V was trimmed by 4 bases and J by 2 bases, leaving 14 bases between them. This CDR3 spans 15 amino acids. Preceding any ophthalmopathy symptoms, the blood sample dates from first hyperthyroidism diagnosis.

This TCR was recovered from a man younger than 40 with Graves' hyperthyroidism that later progressed to Graves' ophthalmopathy. Sequencing input: blood. The chain carries TRBV6-1 and TRBJ2-5; perhaps TRBD2 as D (6 bases). The CDR3 nucleotides are TGTGCCAGCAGTGGAGGAGGGGCCGGACAAGAGACCCAGTACTTC. Translation: CASSGGGAGQETQYF.